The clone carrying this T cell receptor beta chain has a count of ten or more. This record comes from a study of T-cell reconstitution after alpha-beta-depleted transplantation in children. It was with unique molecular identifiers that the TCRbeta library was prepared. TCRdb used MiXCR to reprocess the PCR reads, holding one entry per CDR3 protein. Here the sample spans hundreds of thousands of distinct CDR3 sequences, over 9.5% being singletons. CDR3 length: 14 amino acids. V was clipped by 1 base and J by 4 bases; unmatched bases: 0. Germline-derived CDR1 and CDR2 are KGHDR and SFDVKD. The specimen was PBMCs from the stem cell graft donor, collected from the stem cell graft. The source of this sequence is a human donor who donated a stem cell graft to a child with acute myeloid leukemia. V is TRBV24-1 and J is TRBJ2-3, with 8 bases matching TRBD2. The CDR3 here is CATSDFGGADTQYF. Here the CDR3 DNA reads TGTGCCACCAGTGATTTCGGGGGGGCAGATACGCAGTATTTT.